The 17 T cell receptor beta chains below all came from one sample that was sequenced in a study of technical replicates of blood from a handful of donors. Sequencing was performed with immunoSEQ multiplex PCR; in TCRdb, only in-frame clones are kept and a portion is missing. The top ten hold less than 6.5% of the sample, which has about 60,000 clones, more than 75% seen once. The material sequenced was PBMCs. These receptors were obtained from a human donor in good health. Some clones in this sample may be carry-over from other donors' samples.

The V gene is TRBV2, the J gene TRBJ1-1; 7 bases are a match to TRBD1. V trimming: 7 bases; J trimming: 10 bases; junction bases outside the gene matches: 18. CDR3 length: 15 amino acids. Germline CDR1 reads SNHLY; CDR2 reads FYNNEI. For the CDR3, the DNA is TGTGCCAGCACCCCCCAGAAGTCCCAGGGGGAGGCAGCTTTCTTT. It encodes CASTPQKSQGEAAFF.

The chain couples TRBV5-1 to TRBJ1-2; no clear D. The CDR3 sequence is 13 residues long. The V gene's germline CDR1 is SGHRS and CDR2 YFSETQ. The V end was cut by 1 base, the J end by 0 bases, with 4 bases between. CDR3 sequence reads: CASSLSANYGYTF. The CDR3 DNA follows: TGCGCCAGCAGCTTGTCGGCTAACTATGGCTACACCTTC.

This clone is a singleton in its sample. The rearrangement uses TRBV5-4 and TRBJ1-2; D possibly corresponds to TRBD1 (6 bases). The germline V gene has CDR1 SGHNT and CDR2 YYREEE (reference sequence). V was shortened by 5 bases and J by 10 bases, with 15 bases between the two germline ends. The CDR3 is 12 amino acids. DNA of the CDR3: TGTGCCAGCAGATCGGGGGGGCGTGACTACACCTTC. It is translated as CASRSGGRDYTF.

CDR3 nucleotides: TGTGCCAGCAGCCCGCAAGGACTAGCGGGGGAGTTCTACGAGCAGTACTTC. This gives the protein CASSPQGLAGEFYEQYF. V is TRBV7-2 and J is TRBJ2-7; TRBD2 agrees at 13 bases. The V gene's germline CDR1 is SGHTA and CDR2 FQGNSA. J was trimmed by 3 bases and V by 5 bases; bases with no gene match: 10. CDR3 length: 17 residues.

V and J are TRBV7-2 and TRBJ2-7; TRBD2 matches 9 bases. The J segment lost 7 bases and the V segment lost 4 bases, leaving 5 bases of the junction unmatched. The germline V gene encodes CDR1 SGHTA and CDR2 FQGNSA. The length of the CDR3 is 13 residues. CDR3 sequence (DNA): TGTGCCAGCAGCTGGGGACTAGCCTGGGAGCAGTACTTC. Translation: CASSWGLAWEQYF.

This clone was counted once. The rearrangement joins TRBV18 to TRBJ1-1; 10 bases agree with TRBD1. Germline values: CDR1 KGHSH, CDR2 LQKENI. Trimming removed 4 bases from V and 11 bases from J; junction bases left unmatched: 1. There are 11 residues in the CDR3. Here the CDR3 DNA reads TGTGCCAGCTCACGACAGGGGGCTGCTTTCTTT. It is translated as CASSRQGAAFF. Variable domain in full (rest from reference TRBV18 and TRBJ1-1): NAGVMQNPRHLVRRRGQEARLRCSPMKGHSHVYWYRQLPEEGLKFMVYLQKENIIDESGMPKERFSAEFPKEGPSILRIQQVVRGDSAAYFCASSRQGAAFFGQGTRLTVV.

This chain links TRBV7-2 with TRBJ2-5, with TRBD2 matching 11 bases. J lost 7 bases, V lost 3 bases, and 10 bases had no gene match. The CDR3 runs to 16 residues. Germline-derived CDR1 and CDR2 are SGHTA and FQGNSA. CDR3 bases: TGTGCCAGCAGCTTCTCAGGGCTAGCGGGGGGAGGGACCCAGTACTTC. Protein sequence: CASSFSGLAGGGTQYF.

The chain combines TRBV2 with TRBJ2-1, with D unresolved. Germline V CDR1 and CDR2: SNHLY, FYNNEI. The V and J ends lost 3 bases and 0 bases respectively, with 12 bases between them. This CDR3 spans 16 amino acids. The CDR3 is CASSDGSYSSYNEQFF. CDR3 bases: TGTGCCAGCAGTGATGGTTCCTACAGCTCCTACAATGAGCAGTTCTTC.

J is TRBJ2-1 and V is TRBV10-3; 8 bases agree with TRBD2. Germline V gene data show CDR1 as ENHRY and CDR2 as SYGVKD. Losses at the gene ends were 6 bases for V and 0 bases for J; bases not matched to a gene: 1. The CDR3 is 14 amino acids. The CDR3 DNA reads TGTGCCATCAGCAGCGGGAGCTCCTACAATGAGCAGTTCTTC. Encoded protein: CAISSGSSYNEQFF.

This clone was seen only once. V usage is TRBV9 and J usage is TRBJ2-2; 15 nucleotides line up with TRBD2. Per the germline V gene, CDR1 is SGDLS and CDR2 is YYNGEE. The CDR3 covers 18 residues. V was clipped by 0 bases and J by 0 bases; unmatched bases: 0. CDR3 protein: CASSVGTSGRANTGELFF. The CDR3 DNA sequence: TGTGCCAGCAGCGTAGGGACTAGCGGGAGGGCGAACACCGGGGAGCTGTTTTTT.

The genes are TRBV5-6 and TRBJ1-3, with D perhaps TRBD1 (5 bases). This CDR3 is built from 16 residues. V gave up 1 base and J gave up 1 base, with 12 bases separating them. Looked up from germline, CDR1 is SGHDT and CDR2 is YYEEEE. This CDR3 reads CASSLRWQGSGNTIYF. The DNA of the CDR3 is TGTGCCAGCAGCTTGAGGTGGCAGGGTTCTGGAAACACCATATATTTT. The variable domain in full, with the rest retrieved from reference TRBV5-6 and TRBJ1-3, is DAGVTQSPTHLIKTRGQQVTLRCSPKSGHDTVSWYQQALGQGPQFIFQYYEEEERQRGNFPDRFSGHQFPNYSSELNVNALLLGDSALYLCASSLRWQGSGNTIYFGEGSWLTVV.

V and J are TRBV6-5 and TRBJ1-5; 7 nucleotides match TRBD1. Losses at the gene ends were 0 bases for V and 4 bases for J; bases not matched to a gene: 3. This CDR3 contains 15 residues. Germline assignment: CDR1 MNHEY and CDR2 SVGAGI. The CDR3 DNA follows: TGTGCCAGCAGTTACTCTACAGGGGCGAATCAGCCCCAGCATTTT. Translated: CASSYSTGANQPQHF.

The CDR3 coding sequence is TGTGCCAGCAGAAACAGGGGGCTCAACTATGGCTACACCTTC. Its translation is CASRNRGLNYGYTF. The chain links TRBV6-5 to TRBJ1-2; 9 nucleotides align to TRBD1. The V gene's germline CDR1 is MNHEY and CDR2 SVGAGI. Trimming took 6 bases from V and 2 from J; bases not matched to a gene: 4. CDR3 length: 14 amino acids.

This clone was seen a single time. The DNA for the CDR3 is TGTGCCAGCAGTGAAGACAGGATCTACGAGCAGTACTTC. Its protein is CASSEDRIYEQYF. The chain carries TRBV6-1 and TRBJ2-7; D may be TRBD1 (5 bases). The CDR3 is 13 amino acids. Germline V CDR1 and CDR2: MNHNS, SASEGT. Between the trimmed V and J ends, which lost 1 base and 3 bases, there was a span of 7 bases.

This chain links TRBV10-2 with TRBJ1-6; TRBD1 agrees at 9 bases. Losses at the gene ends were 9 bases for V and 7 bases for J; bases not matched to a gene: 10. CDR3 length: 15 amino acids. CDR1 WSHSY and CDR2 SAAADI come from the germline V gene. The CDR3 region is CASRDRVSRNSPLHF. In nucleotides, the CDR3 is TGCGCCAGTAGGGACAGGGTCAGCCGGAATTCACCCCTCCACTTT.

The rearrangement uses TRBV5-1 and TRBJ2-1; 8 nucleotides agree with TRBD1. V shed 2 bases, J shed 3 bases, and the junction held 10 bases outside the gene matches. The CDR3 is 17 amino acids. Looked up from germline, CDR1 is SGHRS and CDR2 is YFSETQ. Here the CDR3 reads CASSLDPGQAFYNEQFF. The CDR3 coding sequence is TGCGCCAGCAGCTTAGACCCGGGACAGGCCTTCTACAATGAGCAGTTCTTC.

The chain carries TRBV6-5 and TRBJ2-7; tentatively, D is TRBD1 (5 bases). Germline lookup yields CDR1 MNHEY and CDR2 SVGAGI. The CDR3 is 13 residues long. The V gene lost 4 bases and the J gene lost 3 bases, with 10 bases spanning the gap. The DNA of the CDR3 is TGTGCCAGCAGTTCGAGACAGAACTACGAGCAGTACTTC. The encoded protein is CASSSRQNYEQYF.